This T cell receptor beta chain came from a study of blood T cell repertoires in COVID-19. Across the study: The study drew acute and convalescent COVID-19 samples from the United States, Italy and Spain. From T cells, B-cell-depleted T cells, or PBMCs came the material, which was cDNA or gDNA.

Original handling: Amplification with reference gene primers provided the estimates of nucleated cell counts. Method: immunoSEQ multiplex PCR; TCRdb's copy keeps in-frame clones and lacks some. V and J calls and clone size are those listed in that table; D and trimming were worked out from the DNA. The data show 130,000 to 150,000 clones, with roughly 83% seen just once and roughly 3% held by the top ten. This clone showed up just once. Germline CDR1 DFQATT, CDR2 SNEGSKA (reference sequence). V shed 3 bases, J shed 14 bases, and the junction held 16 bases outside the gene matches. The length of the CDR3 is 14 residues.

The chain combines TRBV20-1 with TRBJ2-5; 9 bases align to TRBD1. This clonotype originated in a woman of 80 years or more with acute or convalescent COVID-19. The sequenced sample consisted of peripheral blood. The CDR3 sequence: CSASGAGTGTSGYF. CDR3 coding DNA: TGCAGTGCTAGTGGGGCCGGGACAGGGACCTCGGGCTACTTC.